The 22 T cell receptor beta chains given below trace back to one sample, sequenced in a study of blood T cell repertoires in COVID-19. Sequenced by immunoSEQ multiplex PCR; TCRdb stores in-frame clones only, minus some. This sample has tens of thousands of clones; roughly 90% occur once, and the top ten carry 9.5% to 15%. Specimen: peripheral blood. These receptors were obtained from a human donor in a cohort sampled during active COVID-19.

This clone was counted once. The chain joins TRBV7-2 to TRBJ2-1; 9 bases match TRBD2. There are 15 residues in the CDR3. Germline V gene sequence: CDR1 SGHTA, CDR2 FQGNSA. V lost 2 bases and J lost 8; bases outside the gene matches: 7. CDR3 nucleotide sequence: TGTGCCAGCAGCTTACAGTCTAGCGGGATCGATGAGCAGTTCTTC. Protein: CASSLQSSGIDEQFF.

The CDR3 DNA is TGCGCCAGCAGCCAAGCCCTGGCGGAAGCTAACTATGGCTACACCTTC. It encodes CASSQALAEANYGYTF. The chain combines TRBV4-1 with TRBJ1-2; D not resolved. The CDR3 runs to 16 residues. In germline, CDR1 is MGHRA, CDR2 YSYEKL. Trimming removed 1 base from V and 0 bases from J, with 12 bases in between.

This chain joins TRBV28 and TRBJ1-5; TRBD1 is a possible D gene (5 bases). This CDR3 has 13 residues. V lost 8 bases, J lost 2 bases, and 10 bases lay in between. Germline loops: CDR1 MDHEN, CDR2 SYDVKM. The CDR3 here is CASRTRGNQPQHF. CDR3 nucleotide sequence: TGTGCCAGCCGTACCAGGGGCAATCAGCCCCAGCATTTT.

V is TRBV18 and J is TRBJ2-3, with 9 bases matching TRBD1. The CDR3 covers 15 residues. Trimming took 4 bases from V and 0 from J; bases not matched to a gene: 2. Looked up from germline, CDR1 is KGHSH and CDR2 is LQKENI. This chain's CDR3 is CASSRGTGSTDTQYF. CDR3 DNA sequence: TGTGCCAGCTCACGGGGGACAGGGAGCACAGATACGCAGTATTTT.

The rearrangement uses TRBV3-1 (or the pseudogene TRBV3-2) and TRBJ1-2; 8 bases match TRBD1. V dropped 4 bases and J dropped 6; count of bases not matched to a gene: 10. CDR3 length: 15 residues. Germline lookup yields CDR1 LGHDT and CDR2 YNNKEL (reference sequence). DNA for the CDR3: TGTGCCAGCAGCCCCGCCAGGGGGCCCTTCGATGGCTACACCTTC. Translation gives CASSPARGPFDGYTF.

The chain employs TRBV19 and TRBJ2-3; 7 bases agree with TRBD1. With 8 bases clipped from V and 1 base from J, the junction kept 9 bases outside the gene matches. Germline CDR1 reads LNHDA; CDR2 reads SQIVND (reference sequence). This CDR3 spans 15 amino acids. The CDR3 DNA follows: TGTGCCAGTCGAAGACAGGGACAAGGCACAGATACGCAGTATTTT. This sequence encodes CASRRQGQGTDTQYF.

The rearrangement links TRBV3-1 (or the pseudogene TRBV3-2) to TRBJ2-2; D gene unclear. The germline CDR1 and CDR2 sequences are LGHDT and YNNKEL (reference sequence). Between the trimmed V and J ends, which lost 2 bases and 7 bases, there was a span of 11 bases. This CDR3 contains 14 residues. The CDR3 DNA follows: TGTGCCAGCAGCCAACTCAGGTCGAACGGGGAGCTGTTTTTT. Its translation: CASSQLRSNGELFF.

This rearrangement joins TRBV29-1 to TRBJ1-1; D uncertain. The CDR3 has 14 residues. Germline CDR1 reads SQVTM; CDR2 reads ANQGSEA. Trimming stripped 7 bases from V and 4 bases from J, with 19 bases between. The CDR3 DNA is TGCAGCGGGAGGAGTTGGGAGTATAGCACTGAAGCTTTCTTT. Protein sequence: CSGRSWEYSTEAFF.

J is TRBJ2-1 and V is TRBV6-5, with D possibly being TRBD2 (6 bases). Trimming shortened V by 7 bases and J by 6 bases, and 19 bases separated the two germline ends. Germline V lookup: CDR1 MNHEY, CDR2 SVGAGI. CDR3 size: 15 residues. In nucleotides, the CDR3 is TGTGCCAGCAATAAGGATGTGCCGGGACTCAATGAGCAGTTCTTC. It yields the protein CASNKDVPGLNEQFF.

CDR3 bases: TGTGCCACCAGTGATCAGACTAGCGGGGGCGAGGGGCAGTACTTC. This sequence encodes CATSDQTSGGEGQYF. This chain links TRBV24-1 with TRBJ2-7, with TRBD2 matching over 12 bases. CDR1 KGHDR and CDR2 SFDVKD come from the germline V gene. The J segment lost 9 bases and the V segment lost 3 bases, leaving 8 bases of the junction unmatched. This CDR3 has 15 amino acids.

This chain joins TRBV14 and TRBJ1-6; the D is unclear. CDR1 and CDR2 (germline): SGHDN, FVKESK. The V gene lost 4 bases and the J gene lost 0 bases, with 13 bases spanning the gap. The CDR3 is 17 amino acids. The CDR3 nucleotides read TGTGCCAGCAGCCTAACACCGGAGCGCTCCTATAATTCACCCCTCCACTTT. Amino acid sequence: CASSLTPERSYNSPLHF.

The rearrangement joins TRBV6-5 to TRBJ1-3; D possibly corresponds to TRBD1 (6 bases). The germline V gene encodes CDR1 MNHEY and CDR2 SVGAGI. V was trimmed by 6 bases and J by 3 bases, leaving 15 bases between them. This CDR3 is built from 15 residues. CDR3 sequence reads: CASRKTGHGGNTIYF. The CDR3 region has the DNA TGTGCCAGCAGAAAAACAGGGCACGGTGGAAACACCATATATTTT.

The V and J genes are TRBV5-1 and TRBJ2-7; 8 nucleotides align to TRBD2. This CDR3 is 15 amino acids long. CDR1 SGHRS and CDR2 YFSETQ come from the germline V gene. V shed 0 bases, J shed 2 bases, and the junction held 4 bases outside the gene matches. The CDR3 loop reads CASSLASGPTYEQYF. The CDR3 bases are TGCGCCAGCAGCTTGGCTAGCGGGCCGACCTACGAGCAGTACTTC.

This sequence joins TRBV6-5 and TRBJ1-3; tentatively, D is TRBD1 (6 bases). Trimming removed 2 bases from V and 0 bases from J, with 11 bases in between. Germline lookup yields CDR1 MNHEY and CDR2 SVGAGI. CDR3 length: 16 residues. CDR3 protein: CASSYRQGSSGNTIYF. CDR3 coding DNA: TGTGCCAGCAGTTACCGGCAGGGGAGCTCTGGAAACACCATATATTTT.

The rearrangement uses TRBV7-8 and TRBJ1-1; D uncertain. CDR1 and CDR2 (germline): SGHVS, FQNEAQ. The V end lost 3 bases, the J end lost 10 bases, and 21 bases lay between the germline ends. The CDR3 spans 15 residues. CDR3 region: CASSFSSGFRVGAFF. CDR3 coding DNA: TGTGCCAGCAGCTTTTCGTCTGGGTTCCGGGTTGGAGCTTTCTTT.

This clone is medium-sized. The chain has TRBV4-1 and TRBJ2-7, with D perhaps TRBD1 (5 bases). The ends were cut back, 1 base at V and 3 bases at J, with 10 bases in the middle. CDR3 length: 14 residues. The V gene's germline CDR1 is MGHRA and CDR2 YSYEKL. The CDR3 DNA reads TGCGCCAGCAGCCAAGCCAGGGAAGGCTACGAGCAGTACTTC. This translates into CASSQAREGYEQYF.

The chain has TRBV4-2 and TRBJ2-5; the D gene is possibly TRBD2 (5 bases). V lost 1 base to trimming and J lost 5 bases, with 11 bases between them. The CDR3 has 14 residues. CDR1 and CDR2 (germline): LGHNA, YNFKEQ. DNA of the CDR3: TGTGCCAGCAGCCAAGTCTCACGCGGGGAGACCCAGTACTTC. As protein: CASSQVSRGETQYF.

The rearrangement links TRBV28 to TRBJ1-5; no firm D call. Germline CDR1 MDHEN, CDR2 SYDVKM. This CDR3 comprises 11 residues. The V and J ends lost 5 bases and 7 bases respectively, with 6 bases between them. This CDR3 reads CASSAGQPQHF. Here the CDR3 DNA reads TGTGCCAGCAGTGCGGGGCAGCCCCAGCATTTT.

The genes are TRBV7-2 and TRBJ1-1; D gene uncertain. The germline gives CDR1 SGHTA, CDR2 FQGNSA. Deletions cut 5 bases from V and 5 bases from J, with 18 bases between. This CDR3 contains 15 residues. The CDR3 DNA reads as TGTGCCAGCAGCCCCTGGCGGGGAAAAGGAACTGAAGCTTTCTTT. Its translation: CASSPWRGKGTEAFF. Full variable domain (remainder filled in from reference TRBV7-2 and TRBJ1-1): GAGVSQSPSNKVTEKGKDVELRCDPISGHTALYWYRQSLGQGLEFLIYFQGNSAPDKSGLPSDRFSAERTGGSVSTLTIQRTQQEDSAVYLCASSPWRGKGTEAFFGQGTRLTVV.

The chain couples TRBV18 to TRBJ2-1; D may be TRBD2 (6 bases). Trimming left V 6 bases short and J 10 bases short, with 13 bases between. Germline lookup yields CDR1 KGHSH and CDR2 LQKENI. The CDR3 runs to 12 residues. CDR3 region: CASSHGTAEQFF. CDR3 sequence (DNA): TGTGCCAGCTCCCACGGGACTGCCGAGCAGTTCTTC.

V is TRBV30 and J is TRBJ1-6; D gene uncertain. This CDR3 contains 14 residues. The germline V gene encodes CDR1 GTSNPN and CDR2 SVGIG (reference sequence). The ends were cut back, 4 bases at V and 9 bases at J, with 16 bases in the middle. CDR3 residues: CAWTLGMRGSPLHF. The CDR3 DNA follows: TGTGCCTGGACCCTTGGCATGCGGGGTTCACCCCTCCACTTT.

The chain has TRBV7-9 and TRBJ1-2; TRBD1 might be the D (5 bases). Germline CDR1 is SEHNR and CDR2 is FQNEAQ (reference sequence). Trimming stripped 3 bases from V and 9 bases from J, with 17 bases between. This CDR3 spans 14 amino acids. The CDR3 loop reads CASSLARGSESYTF. The CDR3 bases are TGTGCCAGCAGCTTGGCTAGGGGAAGCGAGAGCTACACCTTC.